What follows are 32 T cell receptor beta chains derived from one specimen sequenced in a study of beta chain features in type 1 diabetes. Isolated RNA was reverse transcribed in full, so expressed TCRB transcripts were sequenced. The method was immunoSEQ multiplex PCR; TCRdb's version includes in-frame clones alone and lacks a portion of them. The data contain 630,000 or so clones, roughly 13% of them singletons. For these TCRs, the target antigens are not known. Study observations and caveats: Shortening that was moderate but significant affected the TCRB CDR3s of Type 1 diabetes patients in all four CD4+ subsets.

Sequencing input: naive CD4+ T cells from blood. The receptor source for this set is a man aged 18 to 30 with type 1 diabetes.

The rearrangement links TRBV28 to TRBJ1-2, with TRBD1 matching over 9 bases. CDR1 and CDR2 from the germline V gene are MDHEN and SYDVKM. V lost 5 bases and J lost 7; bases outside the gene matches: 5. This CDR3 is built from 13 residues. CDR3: CASSGTGISGYTF. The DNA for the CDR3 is TGTGCCAGCAGTGGGACAGGGATCAGTGGCTACACCTTC.

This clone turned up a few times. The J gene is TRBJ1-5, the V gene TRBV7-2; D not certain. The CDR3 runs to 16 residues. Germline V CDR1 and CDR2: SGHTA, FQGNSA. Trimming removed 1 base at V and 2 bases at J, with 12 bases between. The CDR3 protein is CASSLGRVTRNQPQHF. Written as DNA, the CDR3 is TGTGCCAGCAGCTTAGGGCGAGTCACTCGCAATCAGCCCCAGCATTTT.

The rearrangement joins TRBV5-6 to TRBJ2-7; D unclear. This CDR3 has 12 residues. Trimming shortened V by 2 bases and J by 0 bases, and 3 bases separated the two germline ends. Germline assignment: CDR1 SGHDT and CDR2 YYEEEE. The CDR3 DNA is TGTGCCAGCAGCTTTAGCTCCTACGAGCAGTACTTC. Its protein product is CASSFSSYEQYF. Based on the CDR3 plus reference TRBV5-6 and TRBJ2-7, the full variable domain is DAGVTQSPTHLIKTRGQQVTLRCSPKSGHDTVSWYQQALGQGPQFIFQYYEEEERQRGNFPDRFSGHQFPNYSSELNVNALLLGDSALYLCASSFSSYEQYFGPGTRLTVT.

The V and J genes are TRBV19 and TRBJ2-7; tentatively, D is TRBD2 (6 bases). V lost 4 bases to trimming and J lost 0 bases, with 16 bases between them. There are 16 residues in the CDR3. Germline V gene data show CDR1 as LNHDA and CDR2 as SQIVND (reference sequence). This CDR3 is CASSTPGRRASYEQYF. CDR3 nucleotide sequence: TGTGCCAGTAGTACCCCGGGTCGGAGGGCCTCCTACGAGCAGTACTTC.

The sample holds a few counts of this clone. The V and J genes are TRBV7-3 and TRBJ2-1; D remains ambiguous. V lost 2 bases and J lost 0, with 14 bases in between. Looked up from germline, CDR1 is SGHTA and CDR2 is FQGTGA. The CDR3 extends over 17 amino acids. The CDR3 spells CASSLLSRQSSYNEQFF. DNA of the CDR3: TGTGCCAGCAGCTTACTCTCACGGCAGAGCTCCTACAATGAGCAGTTCTTC.

This chain's CDR3 is CASSLVQGNTGELFF. Written as DNA, the CDR3 is TGTGCCAGCAGTTTAGTGCAGGGTAACACCGGGGAGCTGTTTTTT. V and J are TRBV28 and TRBJ2-2, with a possible D match to TRBD1 (5 bases). This CDR3 has 15 residues. V was trimmed by 2 bases and J by 2 bases, leaving 9 bases between them. CDR1 and CDR2 from the germline V gene are MDHEN and SYDVKM. Full variable domain (outside the CDR3, taken from reference TRBV28 and TRBJ2-2): DVKVTQSSRYLVKRTGEKVFLECVQDMDHENMFWYRQDPGLGLRLIYFSYDVKMKEKGDIPEGYSVSREKKERFSLILESASTNQTSMYLCASSLVQGNTGELFFGEGSRLTVL.

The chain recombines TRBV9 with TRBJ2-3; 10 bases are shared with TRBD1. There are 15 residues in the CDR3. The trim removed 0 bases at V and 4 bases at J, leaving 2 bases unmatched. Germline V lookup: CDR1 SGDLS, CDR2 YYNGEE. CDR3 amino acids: CASSVGTGGADTQYF. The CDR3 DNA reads TGTGCCAGCAGCGTAGGGACAGGGGGTGCAGATACGCAGTATTTT. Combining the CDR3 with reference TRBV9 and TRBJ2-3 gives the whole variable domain DSGVTQTPKHLITATGQRVTLRCSPRSGDLSVYWYQQSLDQGLQFLIQYYNGEERAKGNILERFSAQQFPDLHSELNLSSLELGDSALYFCASSVGTGGADTQYFGPGTRLTVL.

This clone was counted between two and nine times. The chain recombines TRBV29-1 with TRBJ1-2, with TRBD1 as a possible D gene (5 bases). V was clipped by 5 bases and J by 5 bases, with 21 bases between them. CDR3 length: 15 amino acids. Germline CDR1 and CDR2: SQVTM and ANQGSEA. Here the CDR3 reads CSVSGGLLGEYGYTF. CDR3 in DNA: TGCAGCGTTTCGGGGGGACTTCTGGGCGAGTATGGCTACACCTTC.

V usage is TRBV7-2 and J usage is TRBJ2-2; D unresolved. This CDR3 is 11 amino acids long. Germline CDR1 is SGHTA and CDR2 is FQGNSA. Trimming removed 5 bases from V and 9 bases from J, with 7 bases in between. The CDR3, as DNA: TGTGCCAGCAGCCCCTATAGGGAGCTGTTTTTT. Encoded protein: CASSPYRELFF.

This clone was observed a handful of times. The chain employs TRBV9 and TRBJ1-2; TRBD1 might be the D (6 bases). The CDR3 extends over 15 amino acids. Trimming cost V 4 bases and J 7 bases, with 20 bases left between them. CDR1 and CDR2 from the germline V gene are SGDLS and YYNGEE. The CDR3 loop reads CASSPRSGEVGGYTF. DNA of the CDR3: TGTGCCAGCAGCCCGAGGTCAGGGGAAGTCGGTGGCTACACCTTC.

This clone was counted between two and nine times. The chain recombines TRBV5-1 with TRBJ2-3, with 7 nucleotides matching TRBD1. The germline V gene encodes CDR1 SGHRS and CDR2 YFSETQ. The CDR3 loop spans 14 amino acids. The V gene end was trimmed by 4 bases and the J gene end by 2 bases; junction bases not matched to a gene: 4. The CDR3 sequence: CASSTGQVTDTQYF. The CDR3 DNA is TGCGCCAGCAGCACTGGACAGGTCACAGATACGCAGTATTTT.

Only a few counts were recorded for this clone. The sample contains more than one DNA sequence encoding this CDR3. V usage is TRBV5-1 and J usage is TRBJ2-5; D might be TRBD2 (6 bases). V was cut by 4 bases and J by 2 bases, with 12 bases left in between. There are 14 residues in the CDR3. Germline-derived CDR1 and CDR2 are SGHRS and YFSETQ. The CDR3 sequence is CASSPGTAQETQYF. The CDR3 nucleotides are TGCGCCAGCAGCCCGGGGACTGCTCAAGAGACCCAGTACTTC. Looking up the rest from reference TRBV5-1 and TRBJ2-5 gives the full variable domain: KAGVTQTPRYLIKTRGQQVTLSCSPISGHRSVSWYQQTPGQGLQFLFEYFSETQRNKGNFPGRFSGRQFSNSRSEMNVSTLELGDSALYLCASSPGTAQETQYFGPGTRLLVL.

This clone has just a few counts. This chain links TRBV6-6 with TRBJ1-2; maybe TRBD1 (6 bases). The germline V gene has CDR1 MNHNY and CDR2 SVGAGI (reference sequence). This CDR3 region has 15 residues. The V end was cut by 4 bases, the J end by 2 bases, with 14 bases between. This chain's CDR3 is CASSSDYGTNYGYTF. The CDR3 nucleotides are TGTGCCAGCAGTTCAGATTACGGGACAAACTATGGCTACACCTTC.

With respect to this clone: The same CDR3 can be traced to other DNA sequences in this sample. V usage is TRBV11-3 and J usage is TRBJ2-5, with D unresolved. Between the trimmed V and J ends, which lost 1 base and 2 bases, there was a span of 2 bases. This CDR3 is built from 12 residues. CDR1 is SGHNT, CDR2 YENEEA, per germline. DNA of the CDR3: TGTGCCAGCAGCTTAGGGCAAGAGACCCAGTACTTC. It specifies CASSLGQETQYF. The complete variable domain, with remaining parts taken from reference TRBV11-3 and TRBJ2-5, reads EAGVVQSPRYKIIEKKQPVAFWCNPISGHNTLYWYLQNLGQGPELLIRYENEEAVDDSQLPKDRFSAERLKGVDSTLKIQPAELGDSAVYLCASSLGQETQYFGPGTRLLVL.

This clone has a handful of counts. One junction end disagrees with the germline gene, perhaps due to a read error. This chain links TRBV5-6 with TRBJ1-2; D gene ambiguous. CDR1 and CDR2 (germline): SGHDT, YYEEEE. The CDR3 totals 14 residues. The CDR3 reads CASSLVGAKYGYTF. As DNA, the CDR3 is TGTGCCAGCAGCTTGGTGGGAGCTAAATATGGCTACACCTTC. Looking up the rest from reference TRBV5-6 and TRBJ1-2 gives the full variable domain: DAGVTQSPTHLIKTRGQQVTLRCSPKSGHDTVSWYQQALGQGPQFIFQYYEEEERQRGNFPDRFSGHQFPNYSSELNVNALLLGDSALYLCASSLVGAKYGYTFGSGTRLTVV.

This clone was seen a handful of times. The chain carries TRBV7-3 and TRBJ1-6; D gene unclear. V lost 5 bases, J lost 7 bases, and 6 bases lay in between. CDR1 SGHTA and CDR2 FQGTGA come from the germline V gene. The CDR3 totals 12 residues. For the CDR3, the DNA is TGTGCCAGCAGCACTGGGAATTCACCCCTCCACTTT. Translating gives CASSTGNSPLHF. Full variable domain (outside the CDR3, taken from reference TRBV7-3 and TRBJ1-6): GAGVSQTPSNKVTEKGKYVELRCDPISGHTALYWYRQSLGQGPEFLIYFQGTGAADDSGLPNDRFFAVRPEGSVSTLKIQRTERGDSAVYLCASSTGNSPLHFGNGTRLTVT.

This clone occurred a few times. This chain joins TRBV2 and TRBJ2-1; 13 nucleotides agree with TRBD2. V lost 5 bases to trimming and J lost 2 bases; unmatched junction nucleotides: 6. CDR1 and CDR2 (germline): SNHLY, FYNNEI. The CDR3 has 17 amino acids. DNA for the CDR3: TGTGCCAGCAGTTACGGACTAGCGGGGGACACCTACAATGAGCAGTTCTTC. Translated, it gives CASSYGLAGDTYNEQFF.

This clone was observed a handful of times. CDR3 amino acids: CASSSGTSGLSYNEQFF. The CDR3 DNA is TGTGCCAGCAGCTCTGGGACTAGCGGTCTATCCTACAATGAGCAGTTCTTC. The chain is built from TRBV11-2 and TRBJ2-1; TRBD2 matches 11 bases. Trimming at V came to 4 bases and at J to 1 base, leaving 6 bases not matched to a gene. The V gene's germline CDR1 is SGHAT and CDR2 FQNNGV. The CDR3 runs to 17 residues.

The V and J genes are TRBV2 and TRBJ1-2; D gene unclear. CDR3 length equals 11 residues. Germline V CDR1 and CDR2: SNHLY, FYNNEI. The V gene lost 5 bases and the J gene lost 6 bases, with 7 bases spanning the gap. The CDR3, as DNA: TGTGCCAGCAGTACGCAGGATGGCTACACCTTC. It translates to CASSTQDGYTF.

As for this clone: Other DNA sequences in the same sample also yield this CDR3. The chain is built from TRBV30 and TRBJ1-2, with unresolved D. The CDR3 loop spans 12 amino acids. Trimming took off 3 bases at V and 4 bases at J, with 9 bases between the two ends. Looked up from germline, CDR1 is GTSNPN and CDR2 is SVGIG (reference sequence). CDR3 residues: CAWSAGIYGYTF. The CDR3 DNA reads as TGTGCCTGGAGCGCCGGGATCTATGGCTACACCTTC.

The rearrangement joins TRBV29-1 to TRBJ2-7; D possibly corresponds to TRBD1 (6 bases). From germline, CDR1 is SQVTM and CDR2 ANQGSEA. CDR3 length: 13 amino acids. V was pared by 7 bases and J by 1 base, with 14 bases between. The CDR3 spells CSAADRLSYEQYF. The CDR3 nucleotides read TGCAGCGCCGCGGACAGACTATCCTACGAGCAGTACTTC.

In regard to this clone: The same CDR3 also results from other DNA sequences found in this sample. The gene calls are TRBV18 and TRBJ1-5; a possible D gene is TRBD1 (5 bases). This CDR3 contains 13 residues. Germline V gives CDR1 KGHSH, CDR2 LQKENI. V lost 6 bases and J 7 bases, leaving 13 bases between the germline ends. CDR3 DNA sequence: TGTGCCAGCTCCCCCGGGACGGACCAGCCCCAGCATTTT. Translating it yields CASSPGTDQPQHF.

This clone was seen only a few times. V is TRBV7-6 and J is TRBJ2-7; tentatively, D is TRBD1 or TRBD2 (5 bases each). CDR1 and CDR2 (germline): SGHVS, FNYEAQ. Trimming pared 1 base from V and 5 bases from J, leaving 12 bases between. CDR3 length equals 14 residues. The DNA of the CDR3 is TGTGCCAGCAGCTTAGACACCCGAGGGGACGAGCAGTACTTC. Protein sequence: CASSLDTRGDEQYF.

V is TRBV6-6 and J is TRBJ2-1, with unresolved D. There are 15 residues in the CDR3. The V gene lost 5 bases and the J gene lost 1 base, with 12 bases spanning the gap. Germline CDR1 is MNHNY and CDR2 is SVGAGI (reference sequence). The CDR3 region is CASSLGSPSYNEQFF. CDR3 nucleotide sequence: TGTGCCAGCAGTCTAGGTTCACCATCCTACAATGAGCAGTTCTTC.

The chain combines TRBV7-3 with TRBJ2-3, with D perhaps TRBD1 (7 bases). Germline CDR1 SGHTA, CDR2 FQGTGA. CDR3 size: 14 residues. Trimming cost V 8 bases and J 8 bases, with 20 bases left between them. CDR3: CASAQGGDPPTQYF. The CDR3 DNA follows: TGTGCCAGCGCCCAGGGGGGCGATCCCCCTACGCAGTATTTT.

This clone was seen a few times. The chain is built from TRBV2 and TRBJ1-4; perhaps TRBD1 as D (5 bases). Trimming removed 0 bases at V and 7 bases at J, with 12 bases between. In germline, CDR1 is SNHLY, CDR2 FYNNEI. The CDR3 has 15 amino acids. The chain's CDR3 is CASSEAQGNREKLFF. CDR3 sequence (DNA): TGTGCCAGCAGTGAAGCGCAGGGAAATCGTGAAAAACTGTTTTTT. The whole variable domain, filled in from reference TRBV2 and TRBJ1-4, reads EPEVTQTPSHQVTQMGQEVILRCVPISNHLYFYWYRQILGQKVEFLVSFYNNEISEKSEIFDDQFSVERPDGSNFTLKIRSTKLEDSAMYFCASSEAQGNREKLFFGSGTQLSVL.

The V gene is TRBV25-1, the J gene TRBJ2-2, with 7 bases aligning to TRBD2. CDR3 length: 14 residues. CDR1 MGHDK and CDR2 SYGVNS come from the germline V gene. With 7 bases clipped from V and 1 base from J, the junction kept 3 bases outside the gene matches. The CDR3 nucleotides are TGTGCCAGCAACGGACTAGAGAACACCGGGGAGCTGTTTTTT. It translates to CASNGLENTGELFF.

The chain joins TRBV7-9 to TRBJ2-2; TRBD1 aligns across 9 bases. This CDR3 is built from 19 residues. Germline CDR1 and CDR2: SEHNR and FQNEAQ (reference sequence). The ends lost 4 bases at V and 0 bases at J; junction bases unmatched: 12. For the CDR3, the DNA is TGTGCCAGCAGCTCCCGCGGACAGGGGTTGGAGTCGAACACCGGGGAGCTGTTTTTT. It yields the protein CASSSRGQGLESNTGELFF.

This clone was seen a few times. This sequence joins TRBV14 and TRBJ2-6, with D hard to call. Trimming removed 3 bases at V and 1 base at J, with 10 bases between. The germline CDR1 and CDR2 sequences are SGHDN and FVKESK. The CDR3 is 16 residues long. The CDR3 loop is CASSHLKGSGANVLTF. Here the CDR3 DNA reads TGTGCCAGCAGCCATCTGAAGGGTTCTGGGGCCAACGTCCTGACTTTC.

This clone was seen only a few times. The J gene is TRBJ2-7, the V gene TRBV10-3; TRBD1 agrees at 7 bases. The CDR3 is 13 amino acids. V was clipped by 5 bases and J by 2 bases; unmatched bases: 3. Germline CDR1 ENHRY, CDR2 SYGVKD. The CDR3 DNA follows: TGTGCCATCAGTCAGGGGGACCCCTACGAGCAGTACTTC. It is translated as CAISQGDPYEQYF.

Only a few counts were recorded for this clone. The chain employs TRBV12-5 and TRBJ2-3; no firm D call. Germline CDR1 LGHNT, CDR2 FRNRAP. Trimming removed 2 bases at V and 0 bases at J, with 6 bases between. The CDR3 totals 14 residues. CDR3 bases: TGTGCTAGTGGTTTGTTCTCTAGCACAGATACGCAGTATTTT. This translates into CASGLFSSTDTQYF.

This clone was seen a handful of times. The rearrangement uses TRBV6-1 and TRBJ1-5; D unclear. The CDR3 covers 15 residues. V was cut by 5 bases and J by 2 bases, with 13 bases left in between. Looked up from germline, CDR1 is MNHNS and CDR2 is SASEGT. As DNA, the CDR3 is TGTGCCAGCAGTCCAGGCCCTAGGGGCAATCAGCCCCAGCATTTT. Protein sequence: CASSPGPRGNQPQHF.